Each of the 6 T cell receptor beta chains below was sequenced from the same sample in a study of low-dose radiotherapy and immunotherapy resistance in tumors. First-strand cDNA used TRAV- and TRBV-specific primers, covering alpha and beta chains. Both a constant-region primer and a V-primer adapter served to amplify TCRs across roughly 20 PCR cycles. TCRdb reprocessed the reads via MiXCR and lists one record per CDR3 protein. The table records fewer than 20,000 distinct CDR3 sequences, about 74% of them present only once. These receptors all come from a human donor with advanced metastatic prostate, ovarian, gallbladder or colorectal cancer (not recorded which). This table probably holds off-target reads from a library built for another chain.

This clonotype was detected a few times. Here the CDR3 DNA reads TGTGCCAGCAGCCTGGCCCGGTTCGGGAGGGAAAAACTGTTTTTT. Translating gives CASSLARFGREKLFF. This sequence joins TRBV28 and TRBJ1-4; unclear D gene. V was trimmed by 6 bases and J by 8 bases, leaving 19 bases between them. The germline gives CDR1 MDHEN, CDR2 SYDVKM. The CDR3 covers 15 residues.

This chain links TRBV6-2 or TRBV6-3 with TRBJ1-5, with 9 bases identical to TRBD1. Germline assignment: CDR1 MNHEY and CDR2 SVGEGT. This CDR3 contains 15 residues. The V gene end was trimmed by 6 bases and the J gene end by 3 bases; junction bases not matched to a gene: 6. The CDR3 loop is CASSPTGGSNQPQHF. The CDR3 coding sequence is TGTGCCAGCAGCCCGACAGGGGGATCCAATCAGCCCCAGCATTTT.

This sequence joins TRBV28 and TRBJ1-1; D might be TRBD1 (5 bases). This CDR3 has 13 amino acids. V lost 4 bases to trimming and J lost 3 bases, with 9 bases between them. Germline CDR1 is MDHEN and CDR2 is SYDVKM. As DNA, the CDR3 is TGTGCCAGCAGTTGGGGAGGGGACACTGAAGCTTTCTTT. Its translation: CASSWGGDTEAFF.

The J gene is TRBJ2-1, the V gene TRBV4-3; no clear D. V gave up 4 bases and J gave up 0 bases, with 10 bases separating them. CDR1 is LGHNA, CDR2 YSLEER, per germline. This CDR3 region has 15 residues. The CDR3 sequence: CASSRSRSSYNEQFF. The DNA of the CDR3 is TGCGCCAGCAGCCGTAGTAGGAGCTCCTACAATGAGCAGTTCTTC.

V usage is TRBV20-1 and J usage is TRBJ2-7; 8 bases agree with TRBD2. After removal of 5 bases from V and 5 bases from J, the junction contained 20 bases not matched to a gene. Germline V gene sequence: CDR1 DFQATT, CDR2 SNEGSKA (reference sequence). This CDR3 has 17 residues. The CDR3 DNA sequence: TGCAGTGCTTACCCCATCAACGGGGGGGCTGTCATGGACGAGCAGTACTTC. The encoded protein is CSAYPINGGAVMDEQYF.

The chain is built from TRBV6-1 and TRBJ2-7; D gene unclear. The CDR3 totals 12 residues. The V gene's germline CDR1 is MNHNS and CDR2 SASEGT. Between the trimmed V and J ends, which lost 8 bases and 3 bases, there was a span of 11 bases. CDR3 DNA sequence: TGTGCCAGCTATGTAACTCTCTACGAGCAGTACTTC. Protein sequence: CASYVTLYEQYF.